The 7 T cell receptor beta chains listed next were all sequenced from one sample in a study of shared clonotypes between healthy human individuals. The repertoire was sequenced with immunoSEQ multiplex PCR; TCRdb's copy has only in-frame clones and lacks some. The data contain approximately 1,500,000 clones, roughly 98% of them singletons. Sequenced sample: naive CD4+ T cells sorted from blood. Subset noted: CD45RA+ positively selected. The receptors shown here come from a man younger than 45 in good health.

The rearrangement uses TRBV6-5 and TRBJ1-1; D is possibly TRBD1 (5 bases). CDR1 is MNHEY, CDR2 SVGAGI, per germline. V was cut by 6 bases and J by 4 bases, with 18 bases left in between. The CDR3 is 15 residues long. This CDR3 is CASRGVIGKVTEAFF. Here the CDR3 DNA reads TGTGCCAGCAGAGGGGTAATCGGGAAAGTCACTGAAGCTTTCTTT.

V gene TRBV19 combines with J gene TRBJ2-7, with 8 bases aligning to TRBD2. Germline values: CDR1 LNHDA, CDR2 SQIVND (reference sequence). V lost 3 bases, J lost 6 bases, and 4 bases stayed unmatched. This CDR3 is 13 amino acids long. DNA of the CDR3: TGTGCCAGTAGTATCGGGAGGGCCTCCGAGCAGTACTTC. Amino acids: CASSIGRASEQYF.

A word on this clone: At one of its ends the junction is not consistent with the germline gene, which may arise from a read error. Other nucleotide sequences in the sample specify the same CDR3. This sequence joins TRBV7-7 and TRBJ2-1; D possibly corresponds to TRBD1 (6 bases). This CDR3 has 13 amino acids. CDR1 is SSHAT and CDR2 is FNYEAQ in the germline V gene (reference sequence). The CDR3 reads CASSLDSYNEQFF. The DNA of the CDR3 is TGTGCTAGCAGCTTGGACAGTTACAATGAGCAGTTCTTC.

On this clone: A much larger clone is a single base away; this may be a read error. The sample holds other DNA sequences that translate to the same CDR3. This chain connects TRBV5-1 to TRBJ1-2, with D perhaps TRBD1 (6 bases). V was trimmed by 0 bases and J by 5 bases, leaving 8 bases between them. The V gene's germline CDR1 is SGHRS and CDR2 YFSETQ. This CDR3 is 13 amino acids long. This CDR3 is CASSLDRDYGYTF. The CDR3 DNA follows: TGCGCCAGCAGCTTGGACAGGGATTATGGCTACACCTTC.

Only one count was recorded for this clone. This chain connects TRBV7-6 to TRBJ2-7; 7 bases fit TRBD2. The junction had 11 bases not matched to a gene; V was cut back by 4 bases and J by 5 bases. In germline, CDR1 is SGHVS, CDR2 FNYEAQ. CDR3 length: 15 residues. The chain's CDR3 is CASSSRGEASDEQYF. CDR3 sequence (DNA): TGTGCCAGCAGCTCCCGGGGGGAGGCAAGCGACGAGCAGTACTTC.

With regard to this clone: Other DNA sequences in this specimen translate into the identical CDR3. This rearrangement joins TRBV5-1 to TRBJ2-2; D is perhaps TRBD2 (6 bases). Per germline, CDR1 SGHRS and CDR2 YFSETQ. The CDR3 spans 15 residues. Trimming took off 0 bases at V and 2 bases at J, with 8 bases between the two ends. In nucleotides, the CDR3 is TGCGCCAGCAGCTTGGGGAGGGGCAACACCGGGGAGCTGTTTTTT. This gives the protein CASSLGRGNTGELFF. The whole variable domain, filled in from reference TRBV5-1 and TRBJ2-2, reads KAGVTQTPRYLIKTRGQQVTLSCSPISGHRSVSWYQQTPGQGLQFLFEYFSETQRNKGNFPGRFSGRQFSNSRSEMNVSTLELGDSALYLCASSLGRGNTGELFFGEGSRLTVL.

This chain links TRBV9 with TRBJ1-2; D is ambiguous. Germline V gene data show CDR1 as SGDLS and CDR2 as YYNGEE. The CDR3 totals 13 residues. The ends were cut back, 3 bases at V and 4 bases at J, with 10 bases in the middle. Here the CDR3 reads CASSGSNIYGYTF. The DNA of the CDR3 is TGTGCCAGCAGCGGCAGCAACATCTATGGCTACACCTTC. Together with reference TRBV9 and TRBJ1-2, the CDR3 gives the full variable domain: DSGVTQTPKHLITATGQRVTLRCSPRSGDLSVYWYQQSLDQGLQFLIQYYNGEERAKGNILERFSAQQFPDLHSELNLSSLELGDSALYFCASSGSNIYGYTFGSGTRLTVV.